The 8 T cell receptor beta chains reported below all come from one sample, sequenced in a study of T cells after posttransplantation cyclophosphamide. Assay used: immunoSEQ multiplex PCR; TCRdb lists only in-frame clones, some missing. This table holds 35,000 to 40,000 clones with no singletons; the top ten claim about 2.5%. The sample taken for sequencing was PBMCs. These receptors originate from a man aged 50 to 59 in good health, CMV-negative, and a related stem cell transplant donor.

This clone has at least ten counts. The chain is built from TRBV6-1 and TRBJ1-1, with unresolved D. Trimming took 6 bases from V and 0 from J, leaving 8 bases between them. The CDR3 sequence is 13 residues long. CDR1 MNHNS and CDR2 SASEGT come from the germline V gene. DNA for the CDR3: TGTGCCAGCAGGAGGGAATTGAACACTGAAGCTTTCTTT. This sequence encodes CASRRELNTEAFF.

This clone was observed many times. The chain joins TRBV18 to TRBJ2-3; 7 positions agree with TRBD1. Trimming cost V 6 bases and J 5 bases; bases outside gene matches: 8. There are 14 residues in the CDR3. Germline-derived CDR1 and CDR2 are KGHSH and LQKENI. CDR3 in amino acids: CASSPDRIIDTQYF. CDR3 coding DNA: TGTGCCAGCTCCCCGGACAGGATTATAGATACGCAGTATTTT. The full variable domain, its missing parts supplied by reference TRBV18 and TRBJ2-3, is NAGVMQNPRHLVRRRGQEARLRCSPMKGHSHVYWYRQLPEEGLKFMVYLQKENIIDESGMPKERFSAEFPKEGPSILRIQQVVRGDSAAYFCASSPDRIIDTQYFGPGTRLTVL.

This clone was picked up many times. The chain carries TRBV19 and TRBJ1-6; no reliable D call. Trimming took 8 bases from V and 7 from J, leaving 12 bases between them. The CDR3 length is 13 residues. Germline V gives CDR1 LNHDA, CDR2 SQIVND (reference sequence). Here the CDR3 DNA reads TGTGCCAGTTGTGCGGAGTTAAATTCACCCCTCCACTTT. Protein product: CASCAELNSPLHF.

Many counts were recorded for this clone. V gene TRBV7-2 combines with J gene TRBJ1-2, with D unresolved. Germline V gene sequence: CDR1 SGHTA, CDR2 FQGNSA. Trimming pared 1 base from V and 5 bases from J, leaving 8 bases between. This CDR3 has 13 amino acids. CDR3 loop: CASSLGGRYGYTF. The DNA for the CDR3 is TGTGCCAGCAGCTTAGGCGGCAGATATGGCTACACCTTC.

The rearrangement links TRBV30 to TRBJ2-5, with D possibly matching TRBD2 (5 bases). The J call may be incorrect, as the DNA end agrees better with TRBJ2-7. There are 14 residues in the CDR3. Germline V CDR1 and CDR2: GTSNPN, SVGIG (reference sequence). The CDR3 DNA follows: TGTGCCTGGACCCTCGGTAGAGCTGGAGGCGAGCAGTACTTC. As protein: CAWTLGRAGGEQYF.

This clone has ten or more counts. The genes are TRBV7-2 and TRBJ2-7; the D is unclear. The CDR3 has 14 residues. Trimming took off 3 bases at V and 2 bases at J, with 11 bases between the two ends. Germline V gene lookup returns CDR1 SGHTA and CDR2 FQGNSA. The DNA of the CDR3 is TGTGCCAGCAGCTTCTCAAAACACCCCTACGAGCAGTACTTC. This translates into CASSFSKHPYEQYF.

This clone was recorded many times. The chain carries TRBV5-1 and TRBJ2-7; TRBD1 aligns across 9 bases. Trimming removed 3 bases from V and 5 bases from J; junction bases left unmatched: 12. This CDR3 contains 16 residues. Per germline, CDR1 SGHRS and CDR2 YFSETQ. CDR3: CASSSDPTGGLNEQYF. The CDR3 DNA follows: TGCGCCAGCAGCTCGGACCCTACAGGGGGCCTCAACGAGCAGTACTTC.

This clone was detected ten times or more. For the CDR3, the DNA is TGTGCCAGCAGCTTACGCCAAGAGACCCAGTACTTC. It is translated as CASSLRQETQYF. The rearrangement joins TRBV7-9 to TRBJ2-5; no reliable D call. The germline V and J ends were trimmed by 2 bases and 1 base, with 2 bases remaining between them. Per germline, CDR1 SEHNR and CDR2 FQNEAQ (reference sequence). This CDR3 spans 12 amino acids.